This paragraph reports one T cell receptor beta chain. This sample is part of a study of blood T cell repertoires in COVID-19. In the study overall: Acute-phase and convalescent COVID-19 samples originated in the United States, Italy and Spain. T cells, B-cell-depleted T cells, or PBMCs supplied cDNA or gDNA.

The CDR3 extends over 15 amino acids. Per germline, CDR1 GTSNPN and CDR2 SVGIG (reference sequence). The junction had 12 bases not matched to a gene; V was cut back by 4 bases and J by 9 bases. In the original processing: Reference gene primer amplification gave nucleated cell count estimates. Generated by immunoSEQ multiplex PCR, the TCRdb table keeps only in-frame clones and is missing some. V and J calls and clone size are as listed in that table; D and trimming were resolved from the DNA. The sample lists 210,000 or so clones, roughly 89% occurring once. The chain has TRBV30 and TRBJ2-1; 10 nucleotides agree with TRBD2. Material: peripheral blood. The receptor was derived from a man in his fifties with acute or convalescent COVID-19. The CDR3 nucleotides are TGTGCCTGGACACCGGGGCTAGCGGGAGTAAGTGAGCAGTTCTTC. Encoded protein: CAWTPGLAGVSEQFF.